The T cell receptor (beta chain) described here comes from a study of T cell repertoires in cytomegalovirus infection. In the study overall: CMV epitopes in the study were HLA-C-restricted (recently identified) and HLA-B-restricted (well studied). Matching HLA type, along with CMV infection, was indicated by public TCR beta signatures.

Whole-study findings and limits: Across the ex vivo response, the dominant clonotypes were HLA-C-restricted CMV-specific TCR beta clonotypes. The cumulative frequency of public TCR beta families identified carriers of CMV plus the relevant HLA.

Trimming removed 2 bases from V and 1 base from J, with 8 bases in between. There are 14 residues in the CDR3. The germline V gene has CDR1 SGHTA and CDR2 FQGNSA. TCRdb re-analysed the reads in MiXCR, keeping a single row per CDR3 protein. There are 450,000 to 600,000 distinct CDR3 sequences in the sample; 25% to 35% occur only once, and roughly a sixth lies in the top ten. Points on this clonotype: Its antigen is currently unknown.

This rearrangement joins TRBV7-2 to TRBJ1-2; D is uncertain. The material sequenced was cultured PBMCs, taken from culture after CMV antigen stimulation. This TCR was recovered from a human donor in good health (CMV status not recorded). Some clones in this sample may be carry-over from other donors' samples. This chain's CDR3 is CASSLTSDNYGYTF. DNA for the CDR3: TGTGCCAGCAGCTTAACCAGCGATAACTATGGCTACACCTTC.